These T cell receptor beta chains were read from a single sample in a study of blood T cell repertoires in COVID-19. Data came from immunoSEQ multiplex PCR; TCRdb stores just in-frame clones and leaves some out. The sample includes under 170,000 clones, 87% seen only once; the top ten take 3.5% to 5%. Input material: peripheral blood. The origin of the receptors is a woman aged 55-69 years with active or convalescent COVID-19. Both conserved end residues are part of each CDR3. A D gene is named only where the DNA matches it firmly. Size values are once, few and many counts, or a class for expanded clones, and some rows have none.

clone size,V gene,D gene,J gene,CDR3 DNA,CDR3 protein
-,TRBV18,-,TRBJ1-4,TGTGCCAGCTCACCCTTCAGCGCCAGGGTGGAGGAAAAACTGTTTTTT,CASSPFSARVEEKLFF
-,TRBV5-1,-,TRBJ2-5,TGCGCCAGCAGCTTGGGCAGTACCCAAGAGACCCAGTACTTC,CASSLGSTQETQYF
-,TRBV10-3,-,TRBJ2-7,TGTGCCACAAAGGGGGAAGACGAGCAGTACTTC,CATKGEDEQYF
-,TRBV11-2,-,TRBJ2-5,TGTGCCAGCAGCTTAGATCTGGAGACCCAGTACTTC,CASSLDLETQYF
-,TRBV4-1,TRBD1,TRBJ1-1,TGCGCCAGCAGCCAACCGACAGGGAACAACACTGAAGCTTTCTTT,CASSQPTGNNTEAFF
-,TRBV5-4,TRBD1,TRBJ1-1,TGTGCCAGCAGCTTGGCCACGGGACAGGGTCGAGCTTTCTTT,CASSLATGQGRAFF
-,TRBV19,-,TRBJ1-2,TGTGCCAGTAGTATAGGGGGCTACCCAGGGGGCTACACCTTC,CASSIGGYPGGYTF
-,TRBV14,-,TRBJ2-1,TGTGCCAGCAGCCAATTTACAGGCAAGTCCTACAATGAGCAGTTCTTC,CASSQFTGKSYNEQFF
-,TRBV9,TRBD1,TRBJ2-7,TGTGCCAGCAGCGTGGGACAGGGGCCGGGCGAGCAGTACTTC,CASSVGQGPGEQYF
once,TRBV19,-,TRBJ1-2,TGTGCCAGTAGTCCAGGGATCACCTATGGCTACACCTTC,CASSPGITYGYTF
-,TRBV7-2,TRBD2,TRBJ2-5,TGTGCCAGCAGATTAACTAGCGGAGGGTGGGAGACCCAGTACTTC,CASRLTSGGWETQYF
-,TRBV15,TRBD2,TRBJ2-5,TGTGCCACCAGCACCGTGGAACTAGCGGGGAGGGAGACCCAGTACTTC,CATSTVELAGRETQYF
-,TRBV19,-,TRBJ1-2,TGTGCCAGTAGTATAGAGGGCCGGGGCTACACCTTC,CASSIEGRGYTF
-,TRBV3-1/TRBV3-2,TRBD2,TRBJ2-2,TGTGCCAGCAGCCTAGCGGGGGGCACCGGGGAGCTGTTTTTT,CASSLAGGTGELFF
medium-sized,TRBV6-6,-,TRBJ1-2,TGTGCCAGCGTCGACTCCTCCTATGGCTACACCTTC,CASVDSSYGYTF
-,TRBV3-1/TRBV3-2,-,TRBJ1-1,TGTGCCAGCAGCCAGGGGCCTGGTGAAGCTTTCTTT,CASSQGPGEAFF
-,TRBV7-2,-,TRBJ1-4,TGTGCCAGCAGCTTAGTGCGGGGAACAACTAATGAAAAACTGTTTTTT,CASSLVRGTTNEKLFF
once,TRBV19,TRBD1,TRBJ1-1,TGTGCCAGTAGATCCGGGACAGGGGTCACTGAAGCTTTCTTT,CASRSGTGVTEAFF
-,TRBV18,TRBD1,TRBJ1-1,TGTGCCAGCTCACGAGAGACAGGGATGAACACTGAAGCTTTCTTT,CASSRETGMNTEAFF
-,TRBV7-6,TRBD1,TRBJ2-5,TGTGCCAGCAGCGCGCCGCTCCGGGACAGGGCTCAGACCCAGTACTTC,CASSAPLRDRAQTQYF
-,TRBV7-2,TRBD1,TRBJ1-1,TGTGCCAGCAGCTTGGGCGGGACAGATGAAGCTTTCTTT,CASSLGGTDEAFF
-,TRBV12-1,-,TRBJ2-7,TGTGCCAGCAGCCTCGACACAGGGCACGGCGGGGGTTCCTACGAGCAGTACTTC,CASSLDTGHGGGSYEQYF
-,TRBV29-1,-,TRBJ1-1,TGCAGCGCCCAGAGCTGGGGAAGCGGCACTGAAGCTTTCTTT,CSAQSWGSGTEAFF
-,TRBV19,TRBD1,TRBJ2-1,TGTGCCAGTAGTAACACAGGGGGCAGGAATGAGCAGTTCTTC,CASSNTGGRNEQFF
-,TRBV5-6,-,TRBJ2-3,TGTGCCAGCAGCTTGGGGGCAGGGCTGAGGGATACGCAGTATTTT,CASSLGAGLRDTQYF
-,TRBV12-3/TRBV12-4,TRBD1,TRBJ1-1,TGTGCCAGCAGTTTCGACAGGGTCCCTGAAGCTTTCTTT,CASSFDRVPEAFF
-,TRBV12-5,-,TRBJ2-7,TGTGCTAGTGGTTTGCTACCCCAGGACTACGAGCAGTACTTC,CASGLLPQDYEQYF
-,TRBV4-3,-,TRBJ1-1,TGCGCCAGCAGCCAACTACAGGGCGCGGACACTGAAGCTTTCTTT,CASSQLQGADTEAFF
-,TRBV21-1,-,TRBJ2-5,TGTGCCAGCAGCTCCAGACAGGGTTCCCAAGAGACCCAGTACTTC,CASSSRQGSQETQYF
-,TRBV6-6,TRBD1,TRBJ2-7,TGTGCCAGCAGAAATCCGGGACAGGGAATCTACGAGCAGTACTTC,CASRNPGQGIYEQYF
-,TRBV10-3,TRBD2,TRBJ2-1,TGTGCCGGACGAGCTAGCGGGGGATCCTACAATGAGCAGTTCTTC,CAGRASGGSYNEQFF
once,TRBV7-2,-,TRBJ2-3,TGTGCCAGCACCGAATCAATACTGAACACAGATACGCAGTATTTT,CASTESILNTDTQYF
-,TRBV6-7,TRBD1,TRBJ1-6,TGTGCAACCCGGGACAGGGAGGGAAGTTCACCCCTCCACTTT,CATRDREGSSPLHF
once,TRBV7-9,-,TRBJ1-4,TGTGCCAGCAGCTTAGTTCAGGGTGCTAATGAAAAACTGTTTTTT,CASSLVQGANEKLFF
-,TRBV6-5,TRBD1,TRBJ1-5,TGTGCCAGCAGTCCCGACAGGGGCGGGGATCAGCCCCAGCATTTT,CASSPDRGGDQPQHF
once,TRBV7-8,TRBD2,TRBJ2-3,TGTGCCAGCAGCCCCCCACCCGGGGGGACAGATACGCAGTATTTT,CASSPPPGGTDTQYF
few,TRBV3-1/TRBV3-2,TRBD1,TRBJ1-1,TGTGCCAGCAGCCAAGAAGGGACAGGGGGCCCGAACACTGAAGCTTTCTTT,CASSQEGTGGPNTEAFF
few,TRBV7-8,-,TRBJ1-6,TGTGCCAGCAGCTTAGCCCAATTCGGGGATAGTTCACCCCTCCACTTT,CASSLAQFGDSSPLHF
-,TRBV6-1,TRBD2,TRBJ2-3,TGTGCCAGCAGTGAAAGCTTAGCGGGACTTAGCACAGATACGCAGTATTTT,CASSESLAGLSTDTQYF
-,TRBV5-6,-,TRBJ1-5,TGTGCCAGCAGCTTGGTAGGCCCAGGGAATCAGCCCCAGCATTTT,CASSLVGPGNQPQHF
-,TRBV6-1,-,TRBJ1-2,TGTGCCAGCAGTGAAACGGTGGTCTATGGCTACACCTTC,CASSETVVYGYTF